The present TCR beta chain was sequenced within a study of blood T cell repertoires in COVID-19. Study as a whole: Researchers got acute and convalescent COVID-19 samples from the United States, Italy and Spain. In each case, the material was cDNA or gDNA derived from T cells, B-cell-depleted T cells, or PBMCs.

Germline loops: CDR1 LNHDA, CDR2 SQIVND (reference sequence). The CDR3 contains 15 residues. V was cut by 1 base and J by 0 bases, with 6 bases left in between. Methods used by the authors: Quantification of nucleated cells was approximated via reference gene primer amplification. Assay: immunoSEQ multiplex PCR; the TCRdb copy retains only in-frame clones and omits some. V, J and clone size are those of that table, while D and trimming were read from the DNA. The sample carries approximately 160,000 clones, less than 90% recorded once. The TCR was taken from a woman between 65 and 79 years old with acute or convalescent COVID-19. Sequenced material: peripheral blood. This chain links TRBV19 with TRBJ2-2; D perhaps matches TRBD1 (5 bases). DNA for the CDR3: TGTGCCAGTAGTATAGGGGGCGCGAACACCGGGGAGCTGTTTTTT. Translation gives CASSIGGANTGELFF.